One and the same sample provided the 27 T cell receptor beta chains below, sequenced in a study of beta chain features in type 1 diabetes. Reverse transcription of all isolated RNA meant that expressed TCRB transcripts were sequenced. Sequenced by immunoSEQ multiplex PCR; TCRdb stores in-frame clones only, minus some. Here the sample spans about 170,000 clones, roughly 8% being singletons. Their antigen targets remain unknown. Overall study findings and caveats: Patients with Type 1 diabetes showed moderately but significantly shorter TCRB CDR3s in all four CD4+ subsets.

Sample: central memory CD4+ T cells from blood. Receptor source: a man aged 18 to 30 with type 1 diabetes.

There are a few counts of this clone. The chain links TRBV28 to TRBJ2-7, with a possible D match to TRBD1 (5 bases). CDR3 length: 13 amino acids. The germline V gene has CDR1 MDHEN and CDR2 SYDVKM. V dropped 2 bases and J dropped 2 bases, with 7 bases sitting between them. CDR3 protein: CASSLPRAYEQYF. The DNA of the CDR3 is TGTGCCAGCAGTTTACCCAGGGCCTACGAGCAGTACTTC.

This clone was counted many times. V is TRBV30 and J is TRBJ2-3; no definite D call. CDR1 and CDR2 from the germline V gene are GTSNPN and SVGIG (reference sequence). The CDR3 contains 13 residues. The ends were cut back, 5 bases at V and 0 bases at J, with 9 bases in the middle. The CDR3 DNA reads as TGTGCCTGGTCGTTCACTAGCACAGATACGCAGTATTTT. Protein: CAWSFTSTDTQYF.

This clone was seen more than once but under ten times. The chain is built from TRBV5-1 and TRBJ2-3; a possible D gene is TRBD1 (6 bases). Germline CDR1 is SGHRS and CDR2 is YFSETQ. Trimming took 0 bases from V and 0 from J, leaving 11 bases between them. The CDR3 is made up of 16 amino acids. The CDR3 loop reads CASSLVGDTSTDTQYF. For the CDR3, the DNA is TGCGCCAGCAGCTTGGTGGGGGACACTAGCACAGATACGCAGTATTTT.

CDR3 in DNA: TGTGCCAGCAGCCTCGGACTAGCGAGGGCCTACAATGAGCAGTTCTTC. It codes for CASSLGLARAYNEQFF. The V and J genes are TRBV7-9 and TRBJ2-1; 9 nucleotides agree with TRBD2. The CDR3 has 16 amino acids. With 5 bases clipped from V and 2 bases from J, the junction kept 7 bases outside the gene matches. In germline, CDR1 is SEHNR, CDR2 FQNEAQ (reference sequence).

The chain employs TRBV11-2 and TRBJ1-2; perhaps TRBD1 as D (5 bases). The germline CDR1 and CDR2 sequences are SGHAT and FQNNGV. V was clipped by 1 base and J by 0 bases, with 9 bases between them. The CDR3 contains 15 residues. DNA for the CDR3: TGTGCCAGCAGCTTAGTGGGGACTACTAACTATGGCTACACCTTC. Protein product: CASSLVGTTNYGYTF.

The chain recombines TRBV18 with TRBJ1-2; D might be TRBD1 (6 bases). V lost 6 bases to trimming and J lost 2 bases, with 10 bases between them. The germline CDR1 and CDR2 sequences are KGHSH and LQKENI. CDR3 length: 13 amino acids. The CDR3: CASSADSNYGYTF. In DNA form, the CDR3 reads TGTGCCAGCTCGGCGGACAGCAACTATGGCTACACCTTC.

At least ten counts were recorded for this clone. This chain joins TRBV10-3 and TRBJ2-7; TRBD2 matches at 8 bases. In germline, CDR1 is ENHRY, CDR2 SYGVKD. Losses at the gene ends were 6 bases for V and 0 bases for J; bases not matched to a gene: 7. This CDR3 is 15 amino acids long. CDR3 in amino acids: CAIRTSASGSYEQYF. For the CDR3, the DNA is TGTGCCATCAGGACTAGCGCCTCAGGCTCCTACGAGCAGTACTTC.

Points on this clone: The sample has other DNA sequences that encode this CDR3 too. The rearrangement uses TRBV29-1 and TRBJ2-2; 9 bases map to TRBD1. The ends lost 7 bases at V and 4 bases at J; junction bases unmatched: 7. Germline values: CDR1 SQVTM, CDR2 ANQGSEA. The CDR3 spans 14 residues. CDR3 sequence: CSAGTGGGTGELFF. CDR3 coding DNA: TGCAGCGCAGGAACAGGGGGCGGCACCGGGGAGCTGTTTTTT.

Only a few counts were recorded for this clone. Other DNA sequences within the sample encode an identical CDR3. The chain has TRBV29-1 and TRBJ2-1, with 11 positions matching TRBD2. The trim removed 7 bases at V and 7 bases at J, leaving 9 bases unmatched. The CDR3 consists of 14 residues. Looked up from germline, CDR1 is SQVTM and CDR2 is ANQGSEA. For the CDR3, the DNA is TGCAGCGCCCGAGGGCTAGCGGGGGGAAATGAGCAGTTCTTC. This gives the protein CSARGLAGGNEQFF.

This clone was observed a handful of times. The chain combines TRBV14 with TRBJ1-3; no reliable D call. V lost 5 bases and J 0 bases, leaving 8 bases between the germline ends. Germline CDR1 SGHDN, CDR2 FVKESK. CDR3 length: 14 residues. The CDR3 nucleotides read TGTGCCAGCAGCATGTCCGTCTCTGGAAACACCATATATTTT. Translating gives CASSMSVSGNTIYF.

This clone has only a few counts. The chain carries TRBV19 and TRBJ2-2; perhaps TRBD1 as D (5 bases). CDR1 and CDR2 (germline): LNHDA, SQIVND (reference sequence). The CDR3 covers 14 residues. Trimming pared 10 bases from V and 5 bases from J, leaving 17 bases between. In DNA form, the CDR3 reads TGTGCCAAGGGGCAGTGCCGAGTAACCGGGGAGCTGTTTTTT. Translating it yields CAKGQCRVTGELFF.

This clone was detected only a few times. The genes are TRBV5-1 and TRBJ2-7; 10 positions match TRBD1. The CDR3 sequence is 15 residues long. Germline lookup yields CDR1 SGHRS and CDR2 YFSETQ. V was clipped by 0 bases and J by 5 bases; unmatched bases: 5. The CDR3, as DNA: TGCGCCAGCAGCTTGGTTGGGACAGGGGTAGACGAGCAGTACTTC. It is translated as CASSLVGTGVDEQYF.

This clone has just a few counts. V and J are TRBV28 and TRBJ2-6; 8 bases are shared with TRBD1. The CDR3 has 17 amino acids. Trimming at V came to 3 bases and at J to 2 bases, leaving 6 bases not matched to a gene. The V gene's germline CDR1 is MDHEN and CDR2 SYDVKM. DNA for the CDR3: TGTGCCAGCAGTTTCGGCAGGGGGCGAACTGGGGCCAACGTCCTGACTTTC. It is translated as CASSFGRGRTGANVLTF.

The gene calls are TRBV6-5 and TRBJ1-4; tentatively, D is TRBD1 (6 bases). The V gene lost 4 bases and the J gene lost 6 bases, with 18 bases spanning the gap. From germline, CDR1 is MNHEY and CDR2 SVGAGI. CDR3 length: 16 residues. The CDR3 is CASSSSWGRLDEKLFF. The CDR3 DNA reads TGTGCCAGCAGTTCCAGTTGGGGGCGCTTGGATGAAAAACTGTTTTTT.

This rearrangement joins TRBV11-2 to TRBJ2-7; possible D gene TRBD2, 5 bases. The length of the CDR3 is 14 residues. Trimming took 3 bases from V and 7 from J, leaving 16 bases between them. In germline, CDR1 is SGHAT, CDR2 FQNNGV. CDR3 DNA: TGTGCCAGCAGCTTTGCGGTCAACTCGGGGGAGCAGTACTTC. Its translation: CASSFAVNSGEQYF. The complete variable domain, with remaining parts taken from reference TRBV11-2 and TRBJ2-7, reads EAGVAQSPRYKIIEKRQSVAFWCNPISGHATLYWYQQILGQGPKLLIQFQNNGVVDDSQLPKDRFSAERLKGVDSTLKIQPAKLEDSAVYLCASSFAVNSGEQYFGPGTRLTVT.

CDR3 sequence reads: CASSQDRFSTDTQYF. The CDR3 bases are TGTGCCAGCAGCCAGGACAGGTTTAGCACAGATACGCAGTATTTT. The gene calls are TRBV4-2 and TRBJ2-3; TRBD1 matches at 7 bases. V shed 3 bases, J shed 0 bases, and the junction held 3 bases outside the gene matches. This CDR3 region has 15 residues. CDR1 and CDR2 (germline): LGHNA, YNFKEQ.

The V call is TRBV9, the J call TRBJ2-5, with TRBD2 matching 9 bases. Germline V gene sequence: CDR1 SGDLS, CDR2 YYNGEE. J gave up 5 bases and V 0 bases, and 5 bases lay outside the gene matches. This CDR3 spans 15 amino acids. As DNA, the CDR3 is TGTGCCAGCAGCGTAGGGCTAGCGGGGCCTGAGACCCAGTACTTC. This codes for CASSVGLAGPETQYF.

To note about this clone: Distinct nucleotide sequences in the sample also encode this CDR3. The V and J genes are TRBV20-1 and TRBJ2-2; D unclear. Germline V lookup: CDR1 DFQATT, CDR2 SNEGSKA (reference sequence). The CDR3 extends over 11 amino acids. Trimming pared 6 bases from V and 7 bases from J, leaving 9 bases between. The CDR3 DNA reads as TGCAGTGCCGCCCCCGGCGGGGAGCTGTTTTTT. It translates to CSAAPGGELFF.

The chain employs TRBV4-3 and TRBJ2-1; D might be TRBD2 (5 bases). V was shortened by 7 bases and J by 7 bases, with 8 bases between the two germline ends. Germline-derived CDR1 and CDR2 are LGHNA and YSLEER. CDR3 length equals 11 residues. The CDR3 spells CASTRGNEQFF. Written as DNA, the CDR3 is TGCGCCAGCACCCGAGGGAATGAGCAGTTCTTC.

Only a few counts were recorded for this clone. The genes are TRBV6-1 and TRBJ1-2; D unresolved. The CDR3 runs to 12 residues. Germline lookup yields CDR1 MNHNS and CDR2 SASEGT. The germline V and J ends were trimmed by 6 bases and 8 bases, with 13 bases remaining between them. The CDR3 spells CASRASIEGYTF. The CDR3 bases are TGTGCCAGCAGAGCGAGTATTGAAGGCTACACCTTC.

V usage is TRBV5-1 and J usage is TRBJ1-4; 8 bases agree with TRBD1. V gave up 4 bases and J gave up 5 bases; unmatched junction bases: 7. This CDR3 is built from 15 residues. The germline V gene has CDR1 SGHRS and CDR2 YFSETQ. The CDR3: CASSHGQGKNEKLFF. The CDR3 bases are TGCGCCAGCAGCCACGGACAGGGAAAAAATGAAAAACTGTTTTTT.

V is TRBV5-1 and J is TRBJ1-4, with 7 bases aligning to TRBD1. The CDR3 spans 16 residues. From germline, CDR1 is SGHRS and CDR2 YFSETQ. With V trimmed by 0 bases and J by 4 bases, 6 bases remained unmatched. The chain's CDR3 is CASSLATGALNEKLFF. CDR3 bases: TGCGCCAGCAGCTTGGCTACAGGGGCCCTTAATGAAAAACTGTTTTTT.

V and J are TRBV30 and TRBJ2-2, with 8 bases that match TRBD2. CDR3 length: 15 residues. Trimming took 0 bases from V and 10 from J; bases not matched to a gene: 10. Germline-derived CDR1 and CDR2 are GTSNPN and SVGIG (reference sequence). CDR3 DNA sequence: TGTGCCTGGAGTGTAAGAGCTTCGGGACTAGAGGAGCTGTTTTTT. Its translation is CAWSVRASGLEELFF.

The chain is built from TRBV5-4 and TRBJ2-5; a possible D gene is TRBD2 (5 bases). This CDR3 spans 14 amino acids. Germline lookup yields CDR1 SGHNT and CDR2 YYREEE (reference sequence). V lost 0 bases and J lost 2, with 8 bases in between. DNA of the CDR3: TGTGCCAGCAGCTTGGCGGGGATACAAGAGACCCAGTACTTC. Its protein is CASSLAGIQETQYF. The full variable domain, completed using reference TRBV5-4 and TRBJ2-5, is ETGVTQSPTHLIKTRGQQVTLRCSSQSGHNTVSWYQQALGQGPQFIFQYYREEENGRGNFPPRFSGLQFPNYSSELNVNALELDDSALYLCASSLAGIQETQYFGPGTRLLVL.

The chain employs TRBV7-2 and TRBJ2-5; unclear D gene. CDR1 is SGHTA and CDR2 is FQGNSA in the germline V gene. The CDR3 spans 12 residues. Trimming stripped 5 bases from V and 5 bases from J, with 9 bases between. CDR3 amino acids: CASSPYLETQYF. CDR3 sequence (DNA): TGTGCCAGCAGCCCGTACTTGGAGACCCAGTACTTC.

This clone showed up just a few times. This chain connects TRBV6-1 to TRBJ2-7; 7 nucleotides match TRBD1. The CDR3 loop spans 14 amino acids. Trimming removed 6 bases from V and 1 base from J; junction bases left unmatched: 6. Germline lookup yields CDR1 MNHNS and CDR2 SASEGT. The CDR3 bases are TGTGCCAGCAGCACCTTACAGGGGTCCTACGAGCAGTACTTC. This gives the protein CASSTLQGSYEQYF.

This chain uses TRBV19 with TRBJ2-3, with 10 bases lining up with TRBD2. This CDR3 has 15 amino acids. Germline CDR1 reads LNHDA; CDR2 reads SQIVND (reference sequence). After removal of 8 bases from V and 3 bases from J, the junction contained 8 bases not matched to a gene. CDR3 sequence reads: CASAEREGATDTQYF. The CDR3 DNA reads TGTGCCAGTGCCGAGCGGGAGGGCGCAACAGATACGCAGTATTTT.